Listed below are T cell receptor beta chains from one sample, sequenced in a study of blood T cell repertoires in COVID-19. Assay used: immunoSEQ multiplex PCR; TCRdb lists only in-frame clones, some missing. This sample has around 130,000 clones, with 70% to 85% found just once. The sequenced material came from PBMCs or T cells enriched from blood (not recorded which). These receptors were collected from a woman aged 18-29 years who had been exposed to COVID-19. Both conserved end residues are part of each CDR3. D genes are given only for firm matches. Clone size is stated in some rows and not others, as once, few, many or a class when expanded.

size: -; D: -; J: TRBJ1-3; V: TRBV6-5; CDR3: CASARALSSGNTIYF; DNA: TGTGCCAGCGCGAGGGCCCTAAGCTCTGGAAACACCATATATTTT
size: -; D: -; J: TRBJ2-3; V: TRBV12-2; CDR3: CASRLAMGRDTQYF; DNA: TGTGCAAGTCGCTTAGCAATGGGCCGGGATACGCAGTATTTT
size: -; D: TRBD1; J: TRBJ2-5; V: TRBV7-9; CDR3: CASSFGTGGTETQYF; DNA: TGTGCCAGCAGCTTTGGGACAGGGGGGACGGAGACCCAGTACTTC
size: -; D: -; J: TRBJ1-2; V: TRBV19; CDR3: CASSFGLSNYGYTF; DNA: TGTGCCAGTAGTTTTGGACTTTCTAACTATGGCTACACCTTC
size: -; D: TRBD1; J: TRBJ2-6; V: TRBV4-1; CDR3: CASSQSEGQGRAGANVLTF; DNA: TGCGCCAGCAGCCAATCCGAGGGACAGGGTCGAGCTGGGGCCAACGTCCTGACTTTC
size: -; D: -; J: TRBJ1-5; V: TRBV7-8; CDR3: CASSLEGRQSNQPQHF; DNA: TGTGCCAGCAGCTTAGAAGGCAGGCAAAGCAATCAGCCCCAGCATTTT
size: -; D: -; J: TRBJ1-1; V: TRBV7-9; CDR3: CASSPPLTGGGDTEAFF; DNA: TGTGCCAGCAGCCCCCCTCTTACGGGCGGGGGTGACACTGAAGCTTTCTTT
size: -; D: TRBD1; J: TRBJ1-1; V: TRBV7-9; CDR3: CASSKTGANTEAFF; DNA: TGTGCCAGCAGCAAGACAGGGGCCAACACTGAAGCTTTCTTT
size: few; D: TRBD2; J: TRBJ2-7; V: TRBV27; CDR3: CASSLAASGSYEQYF; DNA: TGTGCCAGCAGTTTAGCAGCTAGCGGGAGCTACGAGCAGTACTTC
size: -; D: TRBD2; J: TRBJ2-3; V: TRBV7-2; CDR3: CASSFGLAGLGNWYF; DNA: TGTGCCAGCAGCTTCGGACTAGCGGGGTTGGGGAATTGGTATTTT
size: once; D: -; J: TRBJ1-5; V: TRBV2; CDR3: CASSVQGNQPQHF; DNA: TGTGCCAGCAGTGTACAGGGCAATCAGCCCCAGCATTTT
size: -; D: TRBD2; J: TRBJ2-1; V: TRBV19; CDR3: CASKVGGRGYNEQFF; DNA: TGTGCCAGTAAGGTGGGCGGGAGAGGATACAATGAGCAGTTCTTC
size: -; D: TRBD2; J: TRBJ2-3; V: TRBV5-1; CDR3: CASSPWTSGRPSTDTQYF; DNA: TGCGCCAGCAGCCCTTGGACTAGCGGGAGGCCAAGCACAGATACGCAGTATTTT
size: -; D: TRBD2; J: TRBJ2-3; V: TRBV7-3; CDR3: CASSYSGSYTDTQYF; DNA: TGTGCCAGCAGTTATAGCGGGAGCTACACAGATACGCAGTATTTT
size: -; D: -; J: TRBJ2-5; V: TRBV28; CDR3: CATKETQYF; DNA: TGTGCCACCAAAGAGACCCAGTACTTC
size: -; D: TRBD1; J: TRBJ2-2; V: TRBV6-4; CDR3: CASSAKGASGELFF; DNA: TGTGCCAGCAGTGCCAAGGGGGCTTCCGGGGAGCTGTTTTTT
size: -; D: TRBD2; J: TRBJ2-4; V: TRBV12-5; CDR3: CASSTGTILAKNIQYF; DNA: TGTGCTAGCTCCACCGGGACTATACTAGCCAAAAACATTCAGTACTTC
size: -; D: TRBD1; J: TRBJ1-2; V: TRBV27; CDR3: CASSAGHRGRVGYTF; DNA: TGTGCCAGCAGTGCAGGGCACAGGGGGCGCGTTGGCTACACCTTC
size: -; D: -; J: TRBJ1-2; V: TRBV14; CDR3: CASSQDLTGRFGYTF; DNA: TGTGCCAGCAGCCAAGATTTAACAGGGCGGTTTGGCTACACCTTC
size: -; D: -; J: TRBJ2-5; V: TRBV24-1; CDR3: CATSDRQEPLSTQYF; DNA: TGTGCCACCAGTGATAGACAGGAACCCTTATCGACCCAGTACTTC
size: -; D: -; J: TRBJ1-5; V: TRBV28; CDR3: CASSLRGGDQPQHF; DNA: TGTGCCAGCAGTTTAAGGGGTGGGGATCAGCCCCAGCATTTT
size: -; D: TRBD2; J: TRBJ2-3; V: TRBV7-2; CDR3: CASTLTGLAPTDTQYF; DNA: TGTGCCAGCACCCTCACGGGACTAGCGCCCACAGATACGCAGTATTTT
size: -; D: -; J: TRBJ2-7; V: TRBV6-1; CDR3: CASSEGTFLGKMRAYEQYF; DNA: TGTGCCAGCAGTGAAGGGACTTTTTTGGGGAAAATGAGGGCTTACGAGCAGTACTTC
size: -; D: TRBD2; J: TRBJ2-7; V: TRBV7-3; CDR3: CASSLLGRASGRSYEQYF; DNA: TGTGCCAGCAGCTTGTTGGGTCGTGCTAGCGGACGCTCCTACGAGCAGTACTTC
size: -; D: -; J: TRBJ1-1; V: TRBV11-2; CDR3: CASSPREGYTEAFF; DNA: TGTGCCAGCAGCCCCCGGGAGGGTTACACTGAAGCTTTCTTT
size: -; D: -; J: TRBJ1-1; V: TRBV27; CDR3: CASSSGKSMNTEAFF; DNA: TGTGCCAGCAGTTCCGGGAAATCGATGAACACTGAAGCTTTCTTT
size: once; D: TRBD1; J: TRBJ2-1; V: TRBV7-8; CDR3: CASSPEGQFVLDEQFF; DNA: TGTGCCAGCAGCCCCGAGGGACAGTTCGTATTGGATGAGCAGTTCTTC
size: -; D: -; J: TRBJ2-7; V: TRBV21-1; CDR3: CASSNGLRTLNYEQYF; DNA: TGTGCCAGCAGCAATGGGTTGAGGACACTCAACTACGAGCAGTACTTC
size: -; D: -; J: TRBJ2-5; V: TRBV6-5; CDR3: CASTLQETQYF; DNA: TGTGCCAGCACCTTACAAGAGACCCAGTACTTC
size: -; D: TRBD2; J: TRBJ2-1; V: TRBV5-4; CDR3: CASSPLTSGRANEQFF; DNA: TGTGCCAGCAGCCCCTTGACTAGCGGGAGGGCCAATGAGCAGTTCTTC
size: -; D: TRBD2; J: TRBJ2-2; V: TRBV5-1; CDR3: CASRGRPAGENTGELFF; DNA: TGCGCCAGCAGGGGTCGCCCAGCGGGAGAAAACACCGGGGAGCTGTTTTTT
size: -; D: TRBD1; J: TRBJ1-4; V: TRBV4-1; CDR3: CASSLKWETGTEKLFF; DNA: TGCGCCAGCAGCCTAAAGTGGGAGACAGGGACTGAAAAACTGTTTTTT
size: -; D: -; J: TRBJ2-7; V: TRBV28; CDR3: CASSSHPQGRGQYF; DNA: TGTGCCAGCAGTTCGCACCCACAGGGTCGCGGGCAGTACTTC
size: -; D: TRBD1; J: TRBJ2-7; V: TRBV6-6; CDR3: CASQPGQSYEQYF; DNA: TGTGCCTCCCAACCGGGACAGTCTTACGAGCAGTACTTC
size: few; D: TRBD1; J: TRBJ1-1; V: TRBV19; CDR3: CASSSRTGLRGAEAFF; DNA: TGTGCCAGTAGTTCCAGGACAGGGTTAAGGGGGGCTGAAGCTTTCTTT
size: once; D: -; J: TRBJ2-5; V: TRBV2; CDR3: CASIWRPGQETQYF; DNA: TGTGCCAGCATCTGGAGGCCCGGCCAAGAGACCCAGTACTTC
size: -; D: -; J: TRBJ2-7; V: TRBV6-2/TRBV6-3; CDR3: CASSYGGPYEQYF; DNA: TGTGCCAGCAGTTACGGTGGCCCCTACGAGCAGTACTTC
size: -; D: -; J: TRBJ2-7; V: TRBV13; CDR3: CASSGQNSYEQYF; DNA: TGTGCCAGCAGCGGACAGAATTCCTACGAGCAGTACTTC
size: -; D: TRBD1; J: TRBJ2-2; V: TRBV13; CDR3: CASSPRDRIAGELFF; DNA: TGTGCCAGCAGCCCGAGGGACAGGATCGCCGGGGAGCTGTTTTTT
size: -; D: -; J: TRBJ1-5; V: TRBV3-1/TRBV3-2; CDR3: CASSQMGAAQPQHF; DNA: TGTGCCAGCAGCCAAATGGGAGCGGCGCAGCCCCAGCATTTT
size: -; D: TRBD1; J: TRBJ1-1; V: TRBV7-3; CDR3: CASSLTGQGNTEAFF; DNA: TGTGCCAGCAGCTTGACCGGACAGGGTAACACTGAAGCTTTCTTT
size: few; D: TRBD1; J: TRBJ2-5; V: TRBV6-5; CDR3: CASSRDRVPQETQYF; DNA: TGTGCCAGCAGCCGTGACAGGGTCCCCCAAGAGACCCAGTACTTC
size: once; D: -; J: TRBJ2-1; V: TRBV5-1; CDR3: CASTLGRQVEQFF; DNA: TGCGCCAGCACCCTGGGGCGACAGGTGGAGCAGTTCTTC
size: few; D: TRBD2; J: TRBJ2-7; V: TRBV6-5; CDR3: CASHPGTSGVLEYF; DNA: TGTGCCTCTCACCCCGGGACTAGCGGGGTTTTGGAGTACTTC
size: -; D: TRBD2; J: TRBJ2-7; V: TRBV4-3; CDR3: CASSQDRTGTISYEQYF; DNA: TGCGCCAGCAGCCAAGATCGAACCGGGACTATATCCTACGAGCAGTACTTC
size: -; D: TRBD1; J: TRBJ1-1; V: TRBV19; CDR3: CASNQGQASEAFF; DNA: TGTGCCAGTAATCAGGGACAGGCCTCAGAAGCTTTCTTT